This T cell receptor beta chain was captured by sequencing in a study of T cell responses to AZD1222 COVID-19 vaccine. Findings and caveats of the study: Vaccine-associated CD4 TCRs ranged over spike, dominating at 160-218 and 743-854. The number of AZD1222 recipients seropositive at baseline was only 5 to 7. Repertoires were obtained only post-peak T cell response.

CDR1 is GTSNPN and CDR2 is SVGIG in the germline V gene (reference sequence). This CDR3 is built from 13 residues. This table comes from immunoSEQ multiplex PCR, and its TCRdb copy is limited to in-frame clones, with some not included. The sample consists of about 170,000 clones, around 88% of them appearing once. This clone was picked up one time. The antigen is undetermined. Relative to the germline gene, one junction end is altered; a read error may explain this. This specimen was peripheral blood, taken 28 days after the second AZD1222 dose. The chain combines TRBV30 with TRBJ1-2; D might be TRBD1 (5 bases). This receptor was identified in an adult who received the AZD1222 COVID-19 vaccine. The CDR3 loop is CAWNAQGGSGYAF. Here the CDR3 DNA reads TGTGCCTGGAACGCTCAGGGAGGAAGTGGCTACGCCTTC.